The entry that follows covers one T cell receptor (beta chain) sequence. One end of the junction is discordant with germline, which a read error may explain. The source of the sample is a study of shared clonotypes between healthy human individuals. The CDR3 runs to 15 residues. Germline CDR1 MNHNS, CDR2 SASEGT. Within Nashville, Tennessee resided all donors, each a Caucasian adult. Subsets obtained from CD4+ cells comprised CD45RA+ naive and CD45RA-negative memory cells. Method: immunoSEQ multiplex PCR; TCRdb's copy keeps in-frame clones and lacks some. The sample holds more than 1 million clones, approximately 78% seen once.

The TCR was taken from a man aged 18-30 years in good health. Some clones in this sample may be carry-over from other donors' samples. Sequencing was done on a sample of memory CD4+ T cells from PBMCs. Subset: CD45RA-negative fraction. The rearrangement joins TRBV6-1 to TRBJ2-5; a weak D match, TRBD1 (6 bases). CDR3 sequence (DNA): TGTGCCAGCAGGGAAGACAGGCAGGGCTCAGAGGCCCAGTACTTC. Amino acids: CASREDRQGSEAQYF.